This TCR beta chain was documented in a study of brain T cells in children with intractable seizures. Noted time point: blood from clinic visit 5 months post-surgery; TSC patient then seizure free. Sequencing was limited to surgery cases with top T cell transcript signatures in brain tissue. Overall study findings and caveats: Viral specificity was inferred only from CDR3 similarity; HCMV serostatus was unknown.

The data were produced by immunoSEQ multiplex PCR, yet TCRdb's version contains in-frame clones alone and is incomplete. The repertoire holds about 320,000 clones, with about 93% as singletons. Worth noting for this clone: Its antigen is not identified.

CDR3 length: 14 residues. Trimming pared 5 bases from V and 3 bases from J, leaving 11 bases between. Germline V gene sequence: CDR1 KGHDR, CDR2 SFDVKD. This sequence originates from a boy under two years old with tuberous sclerosis and intractable seizures. The sample consisted of peripheral blood, taken more than 4 months after surgery. The chain uses TRBV24-1 and TRBJ2-3; maybe TRBD2 (5 bases). CDR3 region: CATSGASLTDTQYF. The CDR3 DNA follows: TGTGCCACCAGTGGGGCTAGCTTGACAGATACGCAGTATTTT.